The 32 T cell receptor beta chains in this list originate from one sample, sequenced in a study of cytomegalovirus exposure and HLA in healthy donors. The study ran its PCR with 60 Vbeta and 13 Jbeta primers. This table comes from immunoSEQ multiplex PCR, and its TCRdb copy is limited to in-frame clones, with some not included. The table records about 180,000 clones, about 79% of them present only once. Sequencing was carried out using PBMCs. These receptors were obtained from a man aged 18 to 35 in good health and CMV-seronegative.

This clone was detected only a few times. The chain carries TRBV5-1 and TRBJ2-3, with a possible D match to TRBD2 (6 bases). Germline CDR1 and CDR2: SGHRS and YFSETQ. Trimming stripped 5 bases from V and 4 bases from J, with 11 bases between. The CDR3 has 13 amino acids. Written as DNA, the CDR3 is TGCGCCAGCAGGCCTGGCGGGGCAGATACGCAGTATTTT. Encoded protein: CASRPGGADTQYF.

The chain recombines TRBV28 with TRBJ2-7; TRBD1 matches at 7 bases. The CDR3 is 14 amino acids. The junction had 7 bases not matched to a gene; V was cut back by 6 bases and J by 2 bases. Looked up from germline, CDR1 is MDHEN and CDR2 is SYDVKM. In DNA form, the CDR3 reads TGTGCCAGCAGACCTGAGACAGGGCCCTACGAGCAGTACTTC. Encoded protein: CASRPETGPYEQYF.

This chain connects TRBV4-1 to TRBJ1-1; a weak D match, TRBD1 (6 bases). The CDR3 has 15 residues. CDR1 and CDR2 (germline): MGHRA, YSYEKL. The V and J ends lost 1 base and 1 base respectively, with 10 bases between them. CDR3 nucleotides: TGCGCCAGCAGCCAAGGGGGGGGCCAGAACACTGAAGCTTTCTTT. Translating gives CASSQGGGQNTEAFF.

This chain links TRBV10-3 with TRBJ1-2, with 11 bases fitting TRBD1. The CDR3 extends over 14 amino acids. Trimming took 4 bases from V and 4 from J; bases not matched to a gene: 2. Germline V gives CDR1 ENHRY, CDR2 SYGVKD. The CDR3 here is CAISGTGGIYGYTF. The DNA of the CDR3 is TGTGCCATCAGTGGGACAGGGGGCATCTATGGCTACACCTTC.

The CDR3 nucleotides read TGTGCCAGCAGTTTAACCGGGACAGGGGGCCACGGGGAGCTGTTTTTT. This gives the protein CASSLTGTGGHGELFF. The chain couples TRBV28 to TRBJ2-2, with 12 bases aligning to TRBD1. CDR1 MDHEN and CDR2 SYDVKM come from the germline V gene. The CDR3 sequence is 16 residues long. The V gene end was trimmed by 2 bases and the J gene end by 7 bases; junction bases not matched to a gene: 5.

J is TRBJ1-5 and V is TRBV4-2; 8 bases match TRBD1. J was trimmed by 7 bases and V by 4 bases; bases with no gene match: 12. Germline values: CDR1 LGHNA, CDR2 YNFKEQ. There are 16 residues in the CDR3. Here the CDR3 DNA reads TGTGCCAGCAGCCCCCTAGGACAGGGAAAAGGGCAGCCCCAGCATTTT. This sequence encodes CASSPLGQGKGQPQHF.

Only one count was recorded for this clone. The chain recombines TRBV21-1 with TRBJ2-7; TRBD2, the table's D call, lacks a check against the DNA. TRBV21-1 is listed as a pseudogene. The CDR3 covers 14 residues. The CDR3 here is CASSKVAVSYEQYF. CDR3 coding DNA: TGTGCCAGCAGCAAAGTAGCGGTCTCCTACGAGCAGTACTTC.

This clone was recorded only once. This chain uses TRBV30 with TRBJ2-7; D is unresolved. The CDR3 has 13 residues. Germline-derived CDR1 and CDR2 are GTSNPN and SVGIG (reference sequence). Trimming cost V 5 bases and J 1 base, with 12 bases left between them. For the CDR3, the DNA is TGTGCCTGGGGTTCTGGGCGTTCCTACGAGCAGTACTTC. It codes for CAWGSGRSYEQYF.

CDR3 amino acids: CASSLEGAGDEKLFF. The CDR3 DNA follows: TGTGCCAGCAGTTTGGAGGGGGCAGGGGATGAAAAACTGTTTTTT. The V call is TRBV28, the J call TRBJ1-4, with TRBD1 matching 7 bases. The germline gives CDR1 MDHEN, CDR2 SYDVKM. This CDR3 comprises 15 residues. After removal of 3 bases from V and 6 bases from J, the junction contained 7 bases not matched to a gene.

V usage is TRBV5-1 and J usage is TRBJ2-5; TRBD1 or TRBD2 may be the D gene (6 bases each). The V and J ends lost 4 bases and 5 bases respectively, with 18 bases between them. The CDR3 extends over 15 amino acids. From germline, CDR1 is SGHRS and CDR2 YFSETQ. The CDR3 reads CASSVGTTGGETQYF. CDR3 nucleotide sequence: TGCGCCAGCAGCGTGGGGACAACCGGAGGGGAGACCCAGTACTTC.

The chain carries TRBV5-1 and TRBJ2-2; 8 bases are shared with TRBD2. Unmatched junction bases numbered 7, after V lost 6 bases and J lost 6 bases. The CDR3 sequence is 14 residues long. From germline, CDR1 is SGHRS and CDR2 YFSETQ. The CDR3 sequence is CASTDRGGAGELFF. The CDR3 DNA reads as TGCGCCAGCACCGACCGGGGGGGGGCCGGGGAGCTGTTTTTT.

The chain combines TRBV18 with TRBJ1-2, with 8 bases fitting TRBD1. The CDR3 is 16 amino acids. Germline loops: CDR1 KGHSH, CDR2 LQKENI. With 3 bases clipped from V and 2 bases from J, the junction kept 8 bases outside the gene matches. The CDR3 loop reads CASSPRTGKANYGYTF. The CDR3 DNA reads TGTGCCAGCTCACCGCGGACAGGGAAAGCAAACTATGGCTACACCTTC.

The chain couples TRBV19 to TRBJ2-7, with D perhaps matching TRBD2 (7 bases). V was shortened by 5 bases and J by 4 bases, with 12 bases between the two germline ends. The CDR3 has 13 amino acids. The germline V gene encodes CDR1 LNHDA and CDR2 SQIVND (reference sequence). The CDR3 region is CASSSGGRYEQYF. The DNA for the CDR3 is TGTGCCAGTAGTTCGGGGGGCCGATACGAGCAGTACTTC.

This clone was recorded a few times. At the DNA level, this CDR3 is encoded by other sequences in the same sample as well. As DNA, the CDR3 is TGTGCCTGGAGTGTATCGGGGGACACTGAAGCTTTCTTT. It codes for CAWSVSGDTEAFF. The chain couples TRBV30 to TRBJ1-1; a possible D gene is TRBD1 (5 bases). Germline assignment: CDR1 GTSNPN and CDR2 SVGIG (reference sequence). The CDR3 has 13 residues. V was shortened by 0 bases and J by 3 bases, with 8 bases between the two germline ends.

The V call is TRBV7-8, the J call TRBJ1-1, with 11 bases fitting TRBD1. Germline V gives CDR1 SGHVS, CDR2 FQNEAQ. There are 19 residues in the CDR3. The V and J ends lost 5 bases and 2 bases, in that order; junction bases with no gene match: 16. The CDR3 spells CASSPAILPGQGANTEAFF. As DNA, the CDR3 is TGTGCCAGCAGCCCAGCGATTCTACCCGGACAGGGGGCTAACACTGAAGCTTTCTTT. The full variable domain, in which reference TRBV7-8 and TRBJ1-1 provide the parts outside the CDR3, is GAGVSQSPRYKVAKRGQDVALRCDPISGHVSLFWYQQALGQGPEFLTYFQNEAQLDKSGLPSDRFFAERPEGSVSTLKIQRTQQEDSAVYLCASSPAILPGQGANTEAFFGQGTRLTVV.

V and J are TRBV28 and TRBJ2-7, with TRBD2 matching over 8 bases. V lost 7 bases to trimming and J lost 2 bases; unmatched junction nucleotides: 7. Germline CDR1 reads MDHEN; CDR2 reads SYDVKM. The CDR3 runs to 14 residues. The CDR3 sequence: CASIPGTSAYEQYF. As DNA, the CDR3 is TGTGCCAGCATTCCCGGGACTAGTGCCTACGAGCAGTACTTC.

This sequence joins TRBV2 and TRBJ1-4, with 9 nucleotides matching TRBD1. CDR3 length: 14 amino acids. V was pared by 10 bases and J by 5 bases, with 8 bases of the junction left unmatched. Germline CDR1 and CDR2: SNHLY and FYNNEI. CDR3 residues: CATYLDRGNEKLFF. Here the CDR3 DNA reads TGTGCCACGTACCTGGACAGGGGAAATGAAAAACTGTTTTTT.

The rearrangement joins TRBV9 to TRBJ1-1; tentative D call: TRBD1 (5 bases). V was clipped by 4 bases and J by 4 bases, with 14 bases between them. CDR3 length: 14 residues. Germline CDR1 and CDR2: SGDLS and YYNGEE. CDR3 coding DNA: TGTGCCAGCAGCCCAGAAGGGAGGGGCACTGAAGCTTTCTTT. Encoded protein: CASSPEGRGTEAFF.

This chain uses TRBV28 with TRBJ2-7; D not certain. Trimming removed 3 bases at V and 2 bases at J, with 14 bases between. The CDR3 has 15 amino acids. Germline CDR1 MDHEN, CDR2 SYDVKM. The CDR3: CASSFSRNLAYEQYF. CDR3 coding DNA: TGTGCCAGCAGTTTTAGTCGTAATTTAGCCTACGAGCAGTACTTC. The full variable domain, in which reference TRBV28 and TRBJ2-7 provide the parts outside the CDR3, is DVKVTQSSRYLVKRTGEKVFLECVQDMDHENMFWYRQDPGLGLRLIYFSYDVKMKEKGDIPEGYSVSREKKERFSLILESASTNQTSMYLCASSFSRNLAYEQYFGPGTRLTVT.

CDR3 region: CAWSLQENYYGYTF. The DNA for the CDR3 is TGTGCCTGGAGCCTTCAAGAAAACTACTATGGCTACACCTTC. This chain uses TRBV30 with TRBJ1-2; D is undetermined. The V end lost 3 bases, the J end lost 3 bases, and 14 bases lay between the germline ends. The CDR3 spans 14 residues. CDR1 and CDR2 from the germline V gene are GTSNPN and SVGIG (reference sequence). Complete variable domain (other parts from reference TRBV30 and TRBJ1-2): SQTIHQWPATLVQPVGSPLSLECTVEGTSNPNLYWYRQAAGRGLQLLFYSVGIGQISSEVPQNLSASRPQDRQFILSSKKLLLSDSGFYLCAWSLQENYYGYTFGSGTRLTVV.

The rearrangement joins TRBV25-1 to TRBJ2-7; the match to TRBD2 covers 7 bases. Germline V CDR1 and CDR2: MGHDK, SYGVNS. V shed 8 bases, J shed 0 bases, and the junction held 1 base outside the gene matches. This CDR3 has 12 amino acids. The CDR3 loop reads CASGGGSYEQYF. The CDR3 region has the DNA TGTGCCAGCGGGGGGGGCTCCTACGAGCAGTACTTC.

The chain links TRBV2 to TRBJ1-5, with D possibly TRBD1 on 5 matching bases. V lost 3 bases to trimming and J lost 3 bases, with 9 bases between them. CDR3 size: 14 residues. Germline values: CDR1 SNHLY, CDR2 FYNNEI. The CDR3 loop is CASSDRVPNQPQHF. DNA of the CDR3: TGTGCCAGCAGTGACAGGGTGCCCAATCAGCCCCAGCATTTT.

V usage is TRBV15 and J usage is TRBJ2-3; perhaps TRBD1 as D (6 bases). The germline V gene has CDR1 LNHNV and CDR2 YYDKDF (reference sequence). V was cut by 3 bases and J by 9 bases, with 16 bases left in between. The CDR3 is 14 amino acids. The CDR3 reads CATSSMRQAHTQYF. The CDR3 DNA reads TGTGCCACCAGCAGCATGCGACAGGCCCACACGCAGTATTTT. Filled out from reference TRBV15 and TRBJ2-3, the complete variable domain reads DAMVIQNPRYQVTQFGKPVTLSCSQTLNHNVMYWYQQKSSQAPKLLFHYYDKDFNNEADTPDNFQSRRPNTSFCFLDIRSPGLGDTAMYLCATSSMRQAHTQYFGPGTRLTVL.

J is TRBJ2-1 and V is TRBV7-9, with D possibly being TRBD2 (6 bases). The CDR3 totals 14 residues. CDR1 and CDR2 from the germline V gene are SEHNR and FQNEAQ (reference sequence). V lost 2 bases and J 6 bases, leaving 11 bases between the germline ends. The DNA for the CDR3 is TGTGCCAGCAGCTTAAAGCGGAGGGGCAATGAGCAGTTCTTC. This sequence encodes CASSLKRRGNEQFF.

J is TRBJ1-1 and V is TRBV4-1; perhaps TRBD1 as D (6 bases). The germline CDR1 and CDR2 sequences are MGHRA and YSYEKL. The CDR3 runs 13 residues. Between the trimmed V and J ends, which lost 5 bases and 5 bases, there was a span of 12 bases. The CDR3 bases are TGCGCCAGCAGCTACACAGGGATGACTGAAGCTTTCTTT. This codes for CASSYTGMTEAFF.

This clone was found once. V is TRBV6-5 and J is TRBJ2-3; TRBD2 aligns across 12 bases. V lost 5 bases to trimming and J lost 9 bases; unmatched junction nucleotides: 9. Per germline, CDR1 MNHEY and CDR2 SVGAGI. This CDR3 comprises 15 residues. The CDR3 loop reads CASSIPSGGAVTQYF. The CDR3 DNA follows: TGTGCCAGCAGTATCCCTAGCGGGGGGGCCGTCACGCAGTATTTT.

This chain links TRBV6-6 with TRBJ2-2; 9 positions match TRBD1. Germline V lookup: CDR1 MNHNY, CDR2 SVGAGI (reference sequence). The V segment lost 6 bases and the J segment 2 bases; nucleotides outside the gene matches: 7. The CDR3 has 16 residues. The CDR3 DNA follows: TGTGCCAGCAGACTCCCGGGACAGGGAAACACCGGGGAGCTGTTTTTT. Translation: CASRLPGQGNTGELFF.

Comments on this clone: Distinct nucleotide sequences in the sample also encode this CDR3. V gene TRBV6-1 combines with J gene TRBJ2-7; D call uncertain. The CDR3 is made up of 11 amino acids. Trimming stripped 3 bases from V and 4 bases from J, with 4 bases between. The germline gives CDR1 MNHNS, CDR2 SASEGT. The CDR3 sequence: CASSDRYEQYF. CDR3 nucleotides: TGTGCCAGCAGTGATCGGTACGAGCAGTACTTC.

The chain carries TRBV7-3 and TRBJ1-6; TRBD1 agrees at 9 bases. The V segment lost 5 bases and the J segment 10 bases; nucleotides outside the gene matches: 6. The germline V gene has CDR1 SGHTA and CDR2 FQGTGA. The CDR3 is 14 amino acids. The CDR3 DNA is TGTGCCAGCAGCCGGACAGGGGTAGGATCACCCCTCCACTTT. Amino acids: CASSRTGVGSPLHF.

The chain couples TRBV5-1 to TRBJ1-1; D call uncertain. The length of the CDR3 is 13 residues. Trimming pared 4 bases from V and 1 base from J, leaving 8 bases between. Germline V gene sequence: CDR1 SGHRS, CDR2 YFSETQ. The CDR3 spells CASSLTRNTEAFF. As DNA, the CDR3 is TGCGCCAGCAGCCTCACACGGAACACTGAAGCTTTCTTT.

The rearrangement links TRBV7-2 to TRBJ1-2, with a possible D match to TRBD1 (6 bases). Germline V CDR1 and CDR2: SGHTA, FQGNSA. This CDR3 contains 17 residues. V lost 1 base and J 4 bases, leaving 19 bases between the germline ends. For the CDR3, the DNA is TGTGCCAGCAGCTTAGGGTACAGGGTGCCTGACGGCTATGGCTACACCTTC. Encoded protein: CASSLGYRVPDGYGYTF.

The chain carries TRBV7-9 and TRBJ1-2; the D is unclear. CDR3 length: 14 amino acids. Germline assignment: CDR1 SEHNR and CDR2 FQNEAQ (reference sequence). V dropped 3 bases and J dropped 6 bases, with 14 bases sitting between them. The CDR3: CASSFPGGLDGYTF. The CDR3 bases are TGTGCCAGCAGCTTTCCCGGAGGGCTAGATGGCTACACCTTC.